This T cell receptor beta chain originates from a study of response to subunit inactivated influenza vaccine. TCRdb re-derived calls from the RT-PCR reads in MiXCR, one entry per CDR3 protein. The data show hundreds of thousands of distinct CDR3 sequences, 11% seen once. The same sample was also studied in work on T cells expressing NK-cell markers. This second study notes: As the method of synthesis, 5'RACE template switching with UMIs yielded TCR beta cDNA. Several of the donors also had these clonotypes leading their CD3+CD56-NKG2C+ fraction.

This material consisted of PBMCs from blood, taken on the day of vaccination. The sequence was obtained from a middle-aged man who received an inactivated influenza vaccine.

The CDR3 DNA reads TGTGCCACCAGTGACGGGCAGGCCTACAATGAGCAGTTCTTC. This codes for CATSDGQAYNEQFF. The gene calls are TRBV24-1 and TRBJ2-1, with no clear D. The germline V gene has CDR1 KGHDR and CDR2 SFDVKD. Trimming took 4 bases from V and 2 from J, leaving 8 bases between them. The length of the CDR3 is 14 residues.